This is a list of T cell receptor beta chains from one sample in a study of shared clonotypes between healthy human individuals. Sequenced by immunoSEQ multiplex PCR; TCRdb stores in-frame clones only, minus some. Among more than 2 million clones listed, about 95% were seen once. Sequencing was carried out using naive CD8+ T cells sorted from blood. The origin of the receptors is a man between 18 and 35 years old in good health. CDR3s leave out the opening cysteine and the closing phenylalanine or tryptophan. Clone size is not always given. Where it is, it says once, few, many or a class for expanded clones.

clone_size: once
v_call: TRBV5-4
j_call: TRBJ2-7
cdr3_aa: ASSLSDRGGEQY

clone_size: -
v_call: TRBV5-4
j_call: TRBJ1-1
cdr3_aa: ASSLDRAPEAF

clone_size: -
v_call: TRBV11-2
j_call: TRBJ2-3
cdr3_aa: ASSLGSRGDTQY

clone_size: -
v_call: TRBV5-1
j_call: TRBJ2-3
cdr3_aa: ASSLIGGDFSTDTQY

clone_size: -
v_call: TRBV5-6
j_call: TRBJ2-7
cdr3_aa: ASSLGGAGYEQY

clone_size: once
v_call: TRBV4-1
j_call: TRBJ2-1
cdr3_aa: ASSPGPSYNEQF

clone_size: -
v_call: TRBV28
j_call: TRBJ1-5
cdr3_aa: ASSSGFLLGQPQH

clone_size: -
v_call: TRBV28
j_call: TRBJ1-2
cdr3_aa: ASTDVGGGYGYT

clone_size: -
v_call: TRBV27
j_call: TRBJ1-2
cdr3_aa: ASSDRAGGYT

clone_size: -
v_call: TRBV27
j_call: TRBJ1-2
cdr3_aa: ASSLGPRFYGYT

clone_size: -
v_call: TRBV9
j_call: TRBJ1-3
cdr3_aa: ASTDPGQPGNTIY

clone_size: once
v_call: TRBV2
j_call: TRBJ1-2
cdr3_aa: ASSGQALTNYGYT

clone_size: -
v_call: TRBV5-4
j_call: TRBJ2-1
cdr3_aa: ASSFTGGLYNEQF

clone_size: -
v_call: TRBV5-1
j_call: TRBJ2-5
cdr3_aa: ATTPGLAGEFETQY

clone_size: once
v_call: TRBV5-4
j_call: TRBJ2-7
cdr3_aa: ASSGGMLDEQY

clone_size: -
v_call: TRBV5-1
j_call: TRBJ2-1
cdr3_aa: ASSRDRSTLYEQF